The clone carrying this T cell receptor (beta chain) showed up just a few times. Antigen: not known. Profiling relied on immunoSEQ multiplex PCR, and the TCRdb table lists in-frame clones only, not all of them. The sample holds around 2.1 million clones, 85% to 95% seen once. The sample is drawn from a study of shared clonotypes between healthy human individuals. Whole-study results and caveats: Generation of non-shared clonotypes was less probable than generation of clonotypes shared by all four donors. For naive CD4 cells, approximately 4.7% of clonotypes were shared across a few donors.

Only CD45RO-negative cells positively selected for CCR7 counted as naive CD8 cells, so terminally differentiated effector memory CD45RA+ cells were excluded. The CDR3 has 16 amino acids. With 3 bases clipped from V and 7 bases from J, the junction kept 11 bases outside the gene matches. CDR1 and CDR2 from the germline V gene are LGHNT and FRNRAP. This receptor was obtained from a man between 18 and 29 years old in good health. Some clones in this sample may be carry-over from other donors' samples. Sequenced material: naive CD8+ T cells from PBMCs. The chain couples TRBV12-5 to TRBJ1-2; 10 bases map to TRBD1. CDR3: CASGFGTGQGIGGYTF. CDR3 sequence (DNA): TGTGCTAGTGGTTTTGGGACGGGACAGGGGATTGGTGGCTACACCTTC. Drawing the rest from reference TRBV12-5 and TRBJ1-2, the complete variable domain is DARVTQTPRHKVTEMGQEVTMRCQPILGHNTVFWYRQTMMQGLELLAYFRNRAPLDDSGMPKDRFSAEMPDATLATLKIQPSEPRDSAVYFCASGFGTGQGIGGYTFGSGTRLTVV.